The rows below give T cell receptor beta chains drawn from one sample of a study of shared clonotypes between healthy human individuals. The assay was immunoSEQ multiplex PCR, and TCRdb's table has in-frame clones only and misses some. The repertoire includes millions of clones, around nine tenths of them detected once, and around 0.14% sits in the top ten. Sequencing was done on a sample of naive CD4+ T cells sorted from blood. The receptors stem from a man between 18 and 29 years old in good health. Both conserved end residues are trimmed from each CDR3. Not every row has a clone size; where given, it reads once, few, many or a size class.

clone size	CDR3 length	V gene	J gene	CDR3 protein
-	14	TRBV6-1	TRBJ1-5	ASSEQGAAGNQPQH
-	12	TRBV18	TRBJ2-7	ASSFGHPSYEQY
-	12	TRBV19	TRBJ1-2	ASTWQGLNYGYT
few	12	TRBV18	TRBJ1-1	ASSPEGGRTEAF
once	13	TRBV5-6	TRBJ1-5	ASSQGQYSNQPQH
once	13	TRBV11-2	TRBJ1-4	ASSLRGASNEKLF
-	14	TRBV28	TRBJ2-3	ASRLSLAGDTDTQY
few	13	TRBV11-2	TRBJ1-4	ASSLFTVRGEKLF
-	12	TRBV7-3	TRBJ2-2	ASSSNSNTGELF
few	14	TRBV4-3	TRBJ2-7	ASSQTFGTVYSEQY
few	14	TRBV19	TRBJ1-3	ASSVDRGGSGNTIY